This paragraph reports one TCR beta chain. Naive CD8 cells comprised CD45RO-negative, CCR7-positively selected cells, excluding terminally differentiated effector memory CD45RA+ cells. This specimen comes from a study of shared clonotypes between healthy human individuals. At the level of the study: Researchers drew samples from two women and a few men aged 18 to 49.

Between the trimmed V and J ends, which lost 3 bases and 5 bases, there was a span of 17 bases. The CDR3 runs to 16 residues. Germline CDR1 and CDR2: MDHEN and SYDVKM. Several immunoSEQ 96-well plates shared each subset's DNA, each plate a replicate. Assay used: immunoSEQ multiplex PCR; TCRdb lists only in-frame clones, some missing. The sample lists about 2.1 million clones; over 85% were seen once. Sequenced sample: naive CD8+ T cells from PBMCs. The TCR originated in a man aged 18 to 30 in good health. Some clones in this sample may be carry-over from other donors' samples. The chain joins TRBV28 to TRBJ1-5; D may be TRBD1 (6 bases). The CDR3 nucleotides read TGTGCCAGCAGTTTCTTGGGGGCAAGGTTGGATCAGCCCCAGCATTTT. It specifies CASSFLGARLDQPQHF. The full variable domain, completed using reference TRBV28 and TRBJ1-5, is DVKVTQSSRYLVKRTGEKVFLECVQDMDHENMFWYRQDPGLGLRLIYFSYDVKMKEKGDIPEGYSVSREKKERFSLILESASTNQTSMYLCASSFLGARLDQPQHFGDGTRLSIL.